Below, 2 T cell receptor beta chains from the same sample are listed, as sequenced in a study of beta chain features in type 1 diabetes (dated by TCRdb to the late 2010s). Libraries were built with the immunoSEQ multiplex PCR assay. The entire amount of isolated RNA was reverse transcribed using the High Capacity cDNA Reverse Transcription Kit, so the sequenced TCRB transcripts were expressed ones. TCRdb carries this immuneACCESS record with in-frame sequences only. Its versions omit some clonotypes, under half of them owing to an unresolved V gene in the studies checked, with the rest unexplained. The sample yields over 500,000 clones; around 15% were counted once. 0.07% to 0.095% of the sample is held by the ten biggest clonotypes. Material for sequencing was naive CD4+ T cells from blood. The sample's cell subset or site, from its label and the paper: true naive CD4+ T cells. These receptor sequences come from a young man in good health.

V gene TRBV20-1 combines with J gene TRBJ2-5; D not resolved. The CDR3 loop spans 10 amino acids. The V gene's germline CDR1 is DFQATT and CDR2 SNEGSKA (reference sequence). CDR3 protein: CSVQRKTQYF. CDR3 nucleotide sequence: TGCAGCGTGCAGAGAAAGACCCAGTACTTC.

The genes are TRBV7-9 and TRBJ1-2; D is ambiguous. V shed 5 bases and J shed 4 bases, with 17 bases lying between them. Germline CDR1 is SEHNR and CDR2 is FQNEAQ (reference sequence). CDR3 length equals 15 residues. The CDR3 reads CASSDSPRATYGYTF. CDR3 nucleotide sequence: TGTGCCAGCAGCGACTCTCCCCGGGCAACCTATGGCTACACCTTC.